This T cell receptor (beta chain) was recorded in a study of cytomegalovirus exposure and HLA in healthy donors. Primers: 60 Vbeta forward and 13 Jbeta reverse. The data were produced by immunoSEQ multiplex PCR, yet TCRdb's version contains in-frame clones alone and is incomplete. The table shows 120,000 or so clones, with around 80% occurring only once. This CDR3 contains 15 residues. Trimming stripped 4 bases from V and 0 bases from J, with 13 bases between. Per the germline V gene, CDR1 is SGHDT and CDR2 is YYEEEE. Overall study results and limits: Available immune exposure information was restricted to CMV serostatus only.

Comment on this clone: The antigen remains unidentified.

This sequence was found in a female donor in good health and CMV-seronegative. The sample was PBMCs. The genes are TRBV5-6 and TRBJ1-1; unclear D gene. The CDR3 DNA is TGTGCCAGCAGCCCCGTGGAAGGAGTGAACACTGAAGCTTTCTTT. This sequence encodes CASSPVEGVNTEAFF.